This T cell receptor beta chain derives from a study of blood T cell repertoires in COVID-19. This CDR3 has 19 amino acids. CDR1 and CDR2 (germline): LGHDT, YNNKEL (reference sequence). The trim removed 1 base at V and 2 bases at J, leaving 16 bases unmatched. Data came from immunoSEQ multiplex PCR; TCRdb stores just in-frame clones and leaves some out. The sample holds approximately 260,000 clones, about 90% seen once. J is TRBJ1-1 and V is TRBV3-1 (or the pseudogene TRBV3-2); 7 bases align to TRBD1. The origin of this receptor is a man between 60 and 75 years old who had recovered from COVID-19. Sequenced material: peripheral blood. The CDR3 sequence is CASSQVIPGDSNSNTEAFF. The CDR3 DNA reads as TGTGCCAGCAGCCAAGTCATCCCGGGGGACAGCAATTCTAACACTGAAGCTTTCTTT.